This T cell receptor (beta chain) derives from a study of blood T cell repertoires in COVID-19. Authors' analysis steps: By means of reference gene primer amplification, nucleated cell counts were estimated. Measured with immunoSEQ multiplex PCR; TCRdb has only the in-frame clones, and not every one. Clone size and V and J calls were adopted from that table, with D and trimming inferred from the DNA. This table holds under 150,000 clones, 85% found once. The receptor comes from a human donor in a cohort sampled during active COVID-19. Sequencing input: peripheral blood.

CDR3 protein: CATTQGTTGFETQYF. As DNA, the CDR3 is TGTGCCACCACACAGGGGACCACAGGGTTTGAGACCCAGTACTTC. The chain combines TRBV19 with TRBJ2-5; the match to TRBD1 covers 7 bases. The CDR3 covers 15 residues. V lost 10 bases and J lost 5; bases outside the gene matches: 16. The germline CDR1 and CDR2 sequences are LNHDA and SQIVND (reference sequence).